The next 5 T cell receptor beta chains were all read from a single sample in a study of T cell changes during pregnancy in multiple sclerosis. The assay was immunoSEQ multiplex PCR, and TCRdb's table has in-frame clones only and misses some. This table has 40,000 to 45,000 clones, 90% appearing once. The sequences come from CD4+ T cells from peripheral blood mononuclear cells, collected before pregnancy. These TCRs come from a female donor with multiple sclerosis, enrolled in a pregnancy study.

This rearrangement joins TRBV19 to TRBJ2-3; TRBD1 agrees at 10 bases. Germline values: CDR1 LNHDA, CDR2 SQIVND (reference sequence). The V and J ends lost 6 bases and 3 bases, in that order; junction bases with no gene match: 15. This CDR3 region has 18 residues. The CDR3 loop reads CASRNFLRDRGGTDTQYF. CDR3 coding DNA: TGTGCCAGTAGGAACTTCCTCCGGGACAGGGGTGGAACAGATACGCAGTATTTT.

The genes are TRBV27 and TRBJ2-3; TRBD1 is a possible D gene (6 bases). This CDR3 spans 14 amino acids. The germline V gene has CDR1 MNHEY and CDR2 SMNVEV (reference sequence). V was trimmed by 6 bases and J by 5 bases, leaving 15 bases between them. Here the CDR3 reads CASRATGTRDTQYF. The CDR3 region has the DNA TGTGCCAGCAGGGCCACAGGGACCCGAGATACGCAGTATTTT.

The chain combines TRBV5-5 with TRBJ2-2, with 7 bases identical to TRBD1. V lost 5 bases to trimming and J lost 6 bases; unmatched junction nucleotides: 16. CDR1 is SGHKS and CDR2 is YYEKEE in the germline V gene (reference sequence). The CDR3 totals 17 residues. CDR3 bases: TGTGCCAGCAGTCTTAACGACAGGGTAGTGAAGGCCGGGGAGCTGTTTTTT. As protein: CASSLNDRVVKAGELFF.

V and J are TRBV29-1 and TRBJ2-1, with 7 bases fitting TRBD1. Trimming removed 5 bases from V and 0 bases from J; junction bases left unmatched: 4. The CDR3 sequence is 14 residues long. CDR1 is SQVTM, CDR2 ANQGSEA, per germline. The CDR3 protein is CSVKTGSSYNEQFF. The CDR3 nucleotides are TGCAGCGTTAAGACAGGGAGCTCCTACAATGAGCAGTTCTTC.

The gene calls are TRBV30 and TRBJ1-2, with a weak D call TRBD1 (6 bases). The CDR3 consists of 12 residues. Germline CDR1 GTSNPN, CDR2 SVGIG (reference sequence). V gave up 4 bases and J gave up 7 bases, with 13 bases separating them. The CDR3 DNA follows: TGTGCCTGGATCACACAGGGATTTGGCTACACCTTC. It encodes CAWITQGFGYTF.